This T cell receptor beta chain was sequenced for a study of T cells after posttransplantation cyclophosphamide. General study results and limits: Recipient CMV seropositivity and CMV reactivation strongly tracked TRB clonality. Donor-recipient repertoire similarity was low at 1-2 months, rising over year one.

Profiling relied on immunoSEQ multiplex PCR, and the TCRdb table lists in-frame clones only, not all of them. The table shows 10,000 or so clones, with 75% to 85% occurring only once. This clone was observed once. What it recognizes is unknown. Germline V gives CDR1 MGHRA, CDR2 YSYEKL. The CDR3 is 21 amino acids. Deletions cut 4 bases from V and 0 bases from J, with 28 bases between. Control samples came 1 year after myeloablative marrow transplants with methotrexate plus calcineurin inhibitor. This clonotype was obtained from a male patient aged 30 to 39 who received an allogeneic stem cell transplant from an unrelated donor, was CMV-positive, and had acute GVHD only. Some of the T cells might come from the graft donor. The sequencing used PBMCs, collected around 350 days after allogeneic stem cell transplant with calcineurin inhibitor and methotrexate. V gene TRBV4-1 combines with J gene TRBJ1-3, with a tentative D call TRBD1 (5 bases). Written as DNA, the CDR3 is TGCGCCAGCAGCCCGGGGGTATTGGGGAGGGGCAGGTTGGACTCTGGAAACACCATATATTTT. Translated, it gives CASSPGVLGRGRLDSGNTIYF.